This T cell receptor (beta chain) is drawn from a study of shared clonotypes between healthy human individuals. Study information: Plates per donor: three CD4 naive, three CD4 memory, two CD8 naive, one CD8 memory.

The CDR3 has 18 amino acids. Unmatched junction bases numbered 16, after V lost 6 bases and J lost 2 bases. Germline values: CDR1 SGHAT, CDR2 FQNNGV. It was CD45RO-negative cells, positively selected for CCR7, that made up naive CD8 cells, with terminally differentiated effector memory CD45RA+ cells excluded. The assay was carried out at the deep level. TCRdb's table, derived via immunoSEQ multiplex PCR, lists solely in-frame clones and lacks some. Here the sample spans about 2.1 million clones, 80% to 95% being singletons. Input material: naive CD8+ T cells from PBMCs. The chain has TRBV11-2 and TRBJ2-5; the match to TRBD2 covers 9 bases. This TCR was recovered from a young man in good health. Some clones in this sample may be carry-over from other donors' samples. For the CDR3, the DNA is TGTGCCAGCAGTTCAAAGGGCCGGCGGGAGGGACATCAAGAGACCCAGTACTTC. As protein: CASSSKGRREGHQETQYF.